This TCR beta chain was recovered during a study of spatial heterogeneity in lung cancer. This clonotype was found a few times. Its antigen is unknown. Single TCR cDNA molecules each had their own unique molecular identifier. Each CDR3 protein gets one entry after TCRdb re-called the 5' RACE reads with MiXCR. The sample lists about 9,900 distinct CDR3 sequences; 6.3% were seen once. This CDR3 has 14 residues. V was clipped by 6 bases and J by 9 bases, with 18 bases between them. The germline gives CDR1 MNHEY, CDR2 SMNVEV (reference sequence). Broader study findings: The study found that expanded intratumoral alpha and beta TCR counts tracked tumor mutation counts.

Time point described: sample taken at primary tumor resection. The genes are TRBV27 and TRBJ1-5, with a possible D match to TRBD1 (6 bases). The starting material was lung tumor tissue, obtained at surgery. The origin of this receptor is a female donor with early-stage non-small cell lung cancer. For the CDR3, the DNA is TGTGCCAGCAGGTATAGCAGGGGTGCTTGGCCCCAGCATTTT. Amino acids: CASRYSRGAWPQHF.